This T cell receptor beta chain was captured by sequencing in a study of blood T cell repertoires in COVID-19. The overall study: T cells, B-cell-depleted T cells, or PBMCs provided the cDNA or gDNA that served as material.

Per germline, CDR1 DFQATT and CDR2 SNEGSKA (reference sequence). The CDR3 extends over 11 amino acids. V was pared by 6 bases and J by 6 bases, with 10 bases between. Authors' methods: Nucleated cell counts were estimated from reference gene primer amplification. Generated by immunoSEQ multiplex PCR, the TCRdb table keeps only in-frame clones and is missing some. That table furnishes V, J and clone size, whereas the DNA furnished D and trimming. The repertoire has hundreds of thousands of clones, about 87% of them found once; the top ten carry around 8%. The clonotype originates from a woman aged 45-65 years who had recovered from COVID-19. The sequenced sample was peripheral blood. This chain connects TRBV20-1 to TRBJ2-3; a possible D gene is TRBD2 (6 bases). CDR3 in DNA: TGCAGTGCAAGACTAGTCGATACGCAGTATTTT. Translating gives CSARLVDTQYF.